The 6 T cell receptor beta chains presented below share a single source sample, sequenced in a study of cytomegalovirus exposure and HLA in healthy donors. Primers: 60 Vbeta forward and 13 Jbeta reverse. Using immunoSEQ multiplex PCR, the repertoire was profiled, and TCRdb retains in-frame clones only, with some absent. The sample shows fewer than 350,000 clones, around 90% of them seen only once. Sequences were obtained from PBMCs. Receptor source: a woman in her late teens or twenties in good health and CMV-seronegative.

As regards this clone: A read error may account for a junction end that differs from germline. CDR3 bases: TGTGCCAGCAGCTCCCCCTCAAGCTCCCACGAGCAGTACTTC. Its translation is CASSSPSSSHEQYF. The chain has TRBV6-5 and TRBJ2-7; D call uncertain. Germline V gene lookup returns CDR1 MNHEY and CDR2 SVGAGI. The CDR3 covers 14 residues.

CDR3 amino acids: CASSYGGFPYEQYF. In DNA, the CDR3 is TGTGCCAGCAGTTACGGGGGGTTCCCCTACGAGCAGTACTTC. V gene TRBV6-5 combines with J gene TRBJ2-7, with a possible D match to TRBD2 (6 bases). V lost 2 bases and J 2 bases, leaving 10 bases between the germline ends. This CDR3 is built from 14 residues. In germline, CDR1 is MNHEY, CDR2 SVGAGI.

The V gene is TRBV5-6, the J gene TRBJ2-7; possibly TRBD1 for D (5 bases). The CDR3 extends over 13 amino acids. Germline values: CDR1 SGHDT, CDR2 YYEEEE. With 4 bases removed from V and 2 bases from J, the gap between germline ends came to 10 bases. The CDR3 sequence is CASSGDSPYEQYF. The CDR3 DNA follows: TGTGCCAGCAGCGGAGACAGTCCCTACGAGCAGTACTTC.

This clone was observed a single time. This chain joins TRBV10-3 and TRBJ2-3, with D maybe TRBD2 (6 bases). V lost 4 bases and J lost 2, with 7 bases in between. Per germline, CDR1 ENHRY and CDR2 SYGVKD. This CDR3 is built from 13 residues. This CDR3 is CAISGGDTDTQYF. Written as DNA, the CDR3 is TGTGCCATCAGTGGGGGGGACACAGATACGCAGTATTTT.

The chain employs TRBV6-4 and TRBJ1-2; D might be TRBD1 (5 bases). Trimming took off 1 base at V and 8 bases at J, with 5 bases between the two ends. The CDR3 sequence is 11 residues long. Germline CDR1 MRHNA, CDR2 SNTAGT. The CDR3 loop reads CASSDYRGYTF. In DNA form, the CDR3 reads TGTGCCAGCAGTGACTACAGGGGCTACACCTTC.

This rearrangement joins TRBV7-2 to TRBJ1-4; a weak D match, TRBD1 (5 bases). The CDR3 is 14 residues long. Germline V gene data show CDR1 as SGHTA and CDR2 as FQGNSA. Trimming stripped 3 bases from V and 1 base from J, with 6 bases between. CDR3: CASSLGGTNEKLFF. In DNA form, the CDR3 reads TGTGCCAGCAGCTTGGGGGGAACTAATGAAAAACTGTTTTTT.